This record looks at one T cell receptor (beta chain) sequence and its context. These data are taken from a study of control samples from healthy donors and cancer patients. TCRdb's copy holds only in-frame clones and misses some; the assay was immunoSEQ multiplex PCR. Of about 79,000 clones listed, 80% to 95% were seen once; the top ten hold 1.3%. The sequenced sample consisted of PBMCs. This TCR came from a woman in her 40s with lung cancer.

The CDR3 here is CASSAIRAKSNQPQHF. DNA for the CDR3: TGTGCCAGCTCAGCGATTAGAGCGAAAAGCAATCAGCCCCAGCATTTT. The chain carries TRBV18 and TRBJ1-5; no reliable D call. V lost 5 bases to trimming and J lost 1 base, with 15 bases between them. Germline V gene data show CDR1 as KGHSH and CDR2 as LQKENI. The CDR3 has 16 residues.